This paragraph reports one T cell receptor (beta chain). Individuals aged roughly 18 to 95 years were recruited from 24 US areas. Participants' own reports of clinical history determined their cohort assignment. This record comes from a study of blood T cell repertoires in COVID-19. Study in general: There were acute and convalescent COVID-19 samples, and they came from the United States, Italy and Spain.

The CDR3 totals 17 residues. The V gene's germline CDR1 is MNHEY and CDR2 SVGEGT. Germline trimming cut 1 base from V and 0 bases from J; bases unmatched to any gene: 4. Here immunoSEQ multiplex PCR was the method, and the copy in TCRdb shows in-frame clones only, minus some. Counted here are a few hundred thousand clones, roughly 86% occurring once; the ten biggest clones make up approximately 1%. The receptor comes from a woman aged 25 to 39 who had been exposed to COVID-19. The sequenced sample consisted of PBMCs or T cells enriched from blood (not recorded which). The rearrangement joins TRBV6-2 or TRBV6-3 to TRBJ2-3; 10 nucleotides line up with TRBD2. As DNA, the CDR3 is TGTGCCAGCAGTTACTTCCTAGCGGGAGCAAGCACAGATACGCAGTATTTT. The encoded protein is CASSYFLAGASTDTQYF.